The rows below give T cell receptor beta chains drawn from one sample of a study of blood T cell repertoires in COVID-19. Sequencing was performed with immunoSEQ multiplex PCR; in TCRdb, only in-frame clones are kept and a portion is missing. The table lists nearly 110,000 clones, less than 90% of them singletons, with around 4.4% in the top ten. The sample comprised peripheral blood. The origin of the receptors is a human donor in a cohort sampled during active COVID-19. CDR3s include the opening cysteine and the closing phenylalanine or tryptophan. A D gene is named only where the DNA matches it firmly. Size is stated for part of the rows, as once, few or many counts, or as a class when the clone is expanded.

V gene,clone size,J gene,D gene,CDR3 protein,CDR3 DNA
TRBV27,NA,TRBJ1-6,TRBD1,CASRPSHRGPNSPLHF,TGTGCCAGCCGCCCCTCTCACAGGGGGCCTAATTCACCCCTCCACTTT
TRBV12-3/TRBV12-4,NA,TRBJ1-1,TRBD1,CASRDRENTEAFF,TGTGCCAGCAGAGACAGGGAGAACACTGAAGCTTTCTTT
TRBV14,NA,TRBJ2-3,TRBD2,CASSQVFGTSGSTDTQYF,TGTGCCAGCAGCCAAGTATTCGGGACTAGCGGGAGCACAGATACGCAGTATTTT
TRBV9,once,TRBJ1-4,NA,CASSVGRGTEEKLFF,TGTGCCAGCAGCGTAGGGAGAGGGACTGAGGAAAAACTGTTTTTT
TRBV7-2,NA,TRBJ1-1,TRBD1,CASSLGAGGRTEAFF,TGTGCCAGCAGCTTAGGGGCAGGGGGACGAACTGAAGCTTTCTTT
TRBV9,NA,TRBJ2-3,TRBD2,CASSGLAGDTQYF,TGTGCCAGCAGCGGCTTAGCGGGAGATACGCAGTATTTT
TRBV7-8,NA,TRBJ1-1,NA,CASSSAGANTEAFF,TGTGCCAGCAGCTCGGCAGGGGCGAACACTGAAGCTTTCTTT
TRBV11-2,many,TRBJ1-2,NA,CASSLLRGWNYGYTF,TGTGCCAGCAGCTTATTAAGGGGATGGAACTATGGCTACACCTTC
TRBV7-6,NA,TRBJ2-5,NA,CASSLGTTGSEETQYF,TGTGCCAGCAGCTTAGGAACAACAGGGTCGGAAGAGACCCAGTACTTC
TRBV3-1/TRBV3-2,NA,TRBJ2-1,TRBD2,CASSHGGGANEQFF,TGTGCCAGCAGCCACGGGGGAGGGGCCAATGAGCAGTTCTTC
TRBV7-2,NA,TRBJ1-2,TRBD1,CASSPDRIGGYTF,TGTGCCAGCAGCCCGGACAGGATCGGTGGCTACACCTTC
TRBV25-1,few,TRBJ1-2,NA,CASSPFILGFGYGYTF,TGTGCCAGCAGTCCCTTCATTCTCGGGTTTGGGTATGGCTACACCTTC
TRBV6-6,NA,TRBJ1-5,TRBD1,CATLPGQANQPQHF,TGTGCCACGCTACCGGGACAGGCAAATCAGCCCCAGCATTTT
TRBV6-5,NA,TRBJ1-5,TRBD1,CASRGGQARGQPQHF,TGTGCCAGCAGGGGGGGACAGGCTCGGGGTCAGCCCCAGCATTTT
TRBV5-1,NA,TRBJ1-4,TRBD1,CASSGGTGAEKLFF,TGCGCCAGCAGCGGGGGGACAGGGGCTGAAAAACTGTTTTTT
TRBV27,NA,TRBJ1-2,NA,CASSLRTGGAANYGYTF,TGTGCCAGCAGTTTACGAACAGGTGGGGCCGCTAACTATGGCTACACCTTC
TRBV5-1,NA,TRBJ2-1,TRBD2,CASTDDPTGGYNEQFF,TGCGCCAGCACCGATGATCCGACGGGGGGCTACAATGAGCAGTTCTTC
TRBV6-2/TRBV6-3,NA,TRBJ1-1,TRBD1,CASSYSYLAGGVWGNTEAFF,TGTGCCAGCAGTTACTCGTATTTGGCAGGGGGCGTATGGGGGAACACTGAAGCTTTCTTT
TRBV5-1,NA,TRBJ2-7,TRBD2,CASSLAAGVPYEQYF,TGCGCCAGCAGCTTGGCCGCGGGGGTGCCCTACGAGCAGTACTTC
TRBV7-7,once,TRBJ2-2,NA,CASSRGRLTRDTGELFF,TGTGCTAGCAGCCGGGGTCGCTTAACTAGAGACACCGGGGAGCTGTTTTTT
TRBV19,NA,TRBJ2-1,TRBD2,CASTMSGIPYNEQFF,TGTGCCAGTACCATGAGCGGGATCCCCTACAATGAGCAGTTCTTC
TRBV6-5,NA,TRBJ1-2,TRBD1,CASRGTASGYTF,TGTGCCAGCAGGGGGACAGCCTCCGGCTACACCTTC
TRBV19,NA,TRBJ2-1,TRBD2,CASSTRRLAAGNEQFF,TGTGCCAGTAGTACGAGGAGGCTAGCGGCGGGGAATGAGCAGTTCTTC
TRBV5-6,NA,TRBJ1-4,NA,CASSLYPNEKLFF,TGTGCCAGCAGCTTGTATCCTAATGAAAAACTGTTTTTT
TRBV10-3,NA,TRBJ1-2,NA,CAIIEGSAPNYGYTF,TGTGCCATCATCGAGGGCTCCGCACCAAACTATGGCTACACCTTC
TRBV6-5,NA,TRBJ2-6,NA,CASSYSPGAGANVLTF,TGTGCCAGCAGTTACTCCCCAGGGGCTGGGGCCAACGTCCTGACTTTC
TRBV5-1,NA,TRBJ2-1,TRBD2,CASSLGSGTYNEQFF,TGCGCCAGCAGCTTGGGTAGCGGGACCTACAATGAGCAGTTCTTC
TRBV7-2,NA,TRBJ2-2,NA,CASRALGVNTGELFF,TGTGCCAGCAGGGCTCTGGGAGTGAACACCGGGGAGCTGTTTTTT
TRBV15,NA,TRBJ2-1,NA,CATSRAISPGDNEQFF,TGTGCCACCAGCAGAGCAATAAGCCCGGGGGACAATGAGCAGTTCTTC
TRBV4-3,NA,TRBJ2-3,NA,CASSQDGALESDTQYF,TGCGCCAGCAGCCAAGATGGGGCCTTGGAATCCGATACGCAGTATTTT
TRBV10-3,NA,TRBJ2-2,TRBD2,CAISGGGRDTGELFF,TGTGCCATCAGTGGCGGGGGGAGGGACACCGGGGAGCTGTTTTTT
TRBV7-2,NA,TRBJ2-5,NA,CASSIWAVPQETQYF,TGTGCCAGCAGCATCTGGGCAGTCCCTCAAGAGACCCAGTACTTC
TRBV7-2,NA,TRBJ1-2,TRBD1,CASRETGGLLEGYTF,TGTGCCAGCAGGGAAACAGGGGGCCTTCTGGAGGGCTACACCTTC
TRBV28,NA,TRBJ1-1,NA,CASSLGQLNTEAFF,TGTGCCAGCAGTTTAGGGCAGTTGAACACTGAAGCTTTCTTT
TRBV28,once,TRBJ2-5,NA,CASSPAGRETQYF,TGTGCCAGCAGTCCCGCGGGGCGAGAGACCCAGTACTTC
TRBV19,NA,TRBJ1-5,TRBD1,CASRTSGTGAYSNQPQHF,TGTGCCAGTAGGACCTCCGGGACAGGGGCCTATAGCAATCAGCCCCAGCATTTT
TRBV7-3,NA,TRBJ2-2,NA,CASSLTGAGATGELFF,TGTGCCAGCAGCTTAACTGGGGCAGGCGCCACCGGGGAGCTGTTTTTT
TRBV27,NA,TRBJ1-2,TRBD1,CASSFRDRGYYTF,TGTGCCAGCAGTTTCCGGGACAGGGGATACTACACCTTC
TRBV14,NA,TRBJ2-5,NA,CASSHHLWGAETQYF,TGTGCCAGCAGCCACCACCTCTGGGGAGCAGAGACCCAGTACTTC
TRBV18,NA,TRBJ1-3,TRBD1,CASSQTGDSSNTIYF,TGTGCCAGCTCACAAACAGGGGATTCCTCGAACACCATATATTTT
TRBV2,NA,TRBJ2-5,TRBD2,CASSERRLAFRETQYF,TGTGCCAGCAGTGAAAGACGACTAGCGTTCCGAGAGACCCAGTACTTC
TRBV5-1,few,TRBJ2-1,NA,CASSYVRGNEQFF,TGCGCCAGCAGCTATGTTCGCGGCAATGAGCAGTTCTTC
TRBV27,NA,TRBJ1-4,TRBD1,CASSFRQGVSEKLFF,TGTGCCAGCAGTTTTAGACAGGGAGTTTCTGAAAAACTGTTTTTT
TRBV18,NA,TRBJ1-4,NA,CASSPIGGAREKLFF,TGTGCCAGCTCACCAATTGGGGGCGCGCGGGAAAAACTGTTTTTT
TRBV30,NA,TRBJ1-3,NA,CAWSNSDLGGNTIYF,TGTGCCTGGAGTAACTCGGATCTAGGAGGAAACACCATATATTTT
TRBV11-2,once,TRBJ2-1,NA,CASSLTLKSGVEQFF,TGTGCCAGCAGCTTAACCTTAAAATCGGGGGTAGAGCAGTTCTTC
TRBV7-3,NA,TRBJ2-1,NA,CASSLTQTLGHEQFF,TGTGCCAGCAGCTTAACGCAAACTCTGGGGCATGAGCAGTTCTTC
TRBV5-4,NA,TRBJ2-3,TRBD2,CASSRLAVSTDTQYF,TGTGCCAGCAGCCGACTAGCGGTGAGCACAGATACGCAGTATTTT